The 28 T cell receptor beta chains below all came from one sample that was sequenced in a study of immune evolution from preneoplasia to lung adenocarcinoma. TCRdb's table, derived via immunoSEQ multiplex PCR, lists solely in-frame clones and lacks some. The sample has 6,500 to 9,000 clones, more than 75% seen once; the top ten hold about 7.7%. The sequenced sample was FFPE adjacent normal lung tissue. The receptors originated from a person aged 65-85 years with lung adenocarcinoma.

This clone was counted between two and nine times. V usage is TRBV28 and J usage is TRBJ1-2, with D unresolved. Trimming took off 4 bases at V and 4 bases at J, with 16 bases between the two ends. This CDR3 spans 15 amino acids. Germline CDR1 MDHEN, CDR2 SYDVKM. The CDR3 is CASSSSLGVSYGYTF. As DNA, the CDR3 is TGTGCCAGCAGTTCATCTCTCGGGGTTTCCTATGGCTACACCTTC.

This clone is a singleton in its sample. The chain carries TRBV9 and TRBJ2-7; weak D call: TRBD2 (6 bases). Trimming removed 4 bases from V and 10 bases from J, with 18 bases in between. This CDR3 has 13 amino acids. Germline assignment: CDR1 SGDLS and CDR2 YYNGEE. The DNA for the CDR3 is TGTGCCAGCAGCCTCCAAGGTGGAGGGGCACAGTACTTC. Its translation: CASSLQGGGAQYF.

This clone came up a few times. The chain joins TRBV12-5 to TRBJ2-7, with 7 bases identical to TRBD2. The CDR3 spans 15 residues. CDR1 and CDR2 (germline): LGHNT, FRNRAP. V shed 5 bases and J 3 bases; nucleotides not matched to a gene: 10. The CDR3 loop reads CASGVGLKVDYEQYF. The DNA of the CDR3 is TGTGCTAGTGGTGTGGGACTAAAGGTCGACTACGAGCAGTACTTC.

The genes are TRBV5-4 and TRBJ2-4; 7 bases agree with TRBD1. There are 14 residues in the CDR3. The V gene end was trimmed by 0 bases and the J gene end by 9 bases; junction bases not matched to a gene: 6. CDR1 is SGHNT and CDR2 is YYREEE in the germline V gene (reference sequence). The chain's CDR3 is CASSLDRDSPIQYF. CDR3 coding DNA: TGTGCCAGCAGCTTGGACCGGGACAGCCCCATTCAGTACTTC.

The chain couples TRBV9 to TRBJ2-3; 7 positions agree with TRBD2. The V segment lost 1 base and the J segment 2 bases; nucleotides outside the gene matches: 7. Looked up from germline, CDR1 is SGDLS and CDR2 is YYNGEE. This CDR3 contains 16 residues. CDR3 bases: TGTGCCAGCAGCGTACTAGCGGAGCTATTCACAGATACGCAGTATTTT. This encodes CASSVLAELFTDTQYF.

The gene calls are TRBV28 and TRBJ2-3; TRBD2 matches at 10 bases. The CDR3 sequence is 15 residues long. Germline CDR1 MDHEN, CDR2 SYDVKM. V trimming: 5 bases; J trimming: 5 bases; junction bases outside the gene matches: 7. CDR3 in DNA: TGTGCCAGCAGTCCGGAGCGGGAGGGCATAGATACGCAGTATTTT. This translates into CASSPEREGIDTQYF.

The chain joins TRBV5-1 to TRBJ2-7; D possibly matches TRBD1 or TRBD2 (5 bases each). Germline V CDR1 and CDR2: SGHRS, YFSETQ. The CDR3 contains 15 residues. V was shortened by 4 bases and J by 2 bases, with 16 bases between the two germline ends. The CDR3 region is CASSAGDATTYEQYF. In DNA form, the CDR3 reads TGCGCCAGCAGCGCCGGGGACGCTACAACCTACGAGCAGTACTTC.

The chain is built from TRBV2 and TRBJ2-1; D is uncertain. This CDR3 contains 16 residues. V lost 1 base and J lost 5, with 15 bases in between. Germline V gene sequence: CDR1 SNHLY, CDR2 FYNNEI. The CDR3 is CASSEEGLVFDNEQFF. The DNA of the CDR3 is TGTGCCAGCAGTGAAGAAGGCCTAGTATTCGACAATGAGCAGTTCTTC.

The V call is TRBV19, the J call TRBJ2-7; 8 nucleotides match TRBD1. Germline values: CDR1 LNHDA, CDR2 SQIVND (reference sequence). The V and J ends lost 5 bases and 0 bases, in that order; junction bases with no gene match: 6. The CDR3 has 15 amino acids. The CDR3, as DNA: TGTGCCAGTAGTCCTCGGACAGGGTCCTCCTACGAGCAGTACTTC. Protein sequence: CASSPRTGSSYEQYF. The whole variable domain, filled in from reference TRBV19 and TRBJ2-7, reads DGGITQSPKYLFRKEGQNVTLSCEQNLNHDAMYWYRQDPGQGLRLIYYSQIVNDFQKGDIAEGYSVSREKKESFPLTVTSAQKNPTAFYLCASSPRTGSSYEQYFGPGTRLTVT.

This clone appeared a single time. The chain is built from TRBV6-5 and TRBJ1-1; D remains ambiguous. The CDR3 runs 13 residues. The germline gives CDR1 MNHEY, CDR2 SVGAGI. Trimming stripped 6 bases from V and 3 bases from J, with 11 bases between. CDR3 sequence reads: CASSSGSYTEAFF. For the CDR3, the DNA is TGTGCCAGCAGCTCTGGGTCCTACACTGAAGCTTTCTTT.

The chain is built from TRBV6-5 and TRBJ2-5, with D unresolved. Trimming pared 5 bases from V and 2 bases from J, leaving 9 bases between. The CDR3 loop spans 13 amino acids. Per germline, CDR1 MNHEY and CDR2 SVGAGI. DNA of the CDR3: TGTGCCAGCAGTCCCCAGAAACAAGAGACCCAGTACTTC. Its translation: CASSPQKQETQYF.

V and J are TRBV5-6 and TRBJ1-1; D is unclear. The CDR3 is made up of 12 amino acids. Germline loops: CDR1 SGHDT, CDR2 YYEEEE. Trimming shortened V by 3 bases and J by 1 base, and 4 bases separated the two germline ends. Here the CDR3 reads CASSWWNTEAFF. CDR3 in DNA: TGTGCCAGCAGCTGGTGGAACACTGAAGCTTTCTTT. The full variable domain, with the rest looked up from reference TRBV5-6 and TRBJ1-1, is DAGVTQSPTHLIKTRGQQVTLRCSPKSGHDTVSWYQQALGQGPQFIFQYYEEEERQRGNFPDRFSGHQFPNYSSELNVNALLLGDSALYLCASSWWNTEAFFGQGTRLTVV.

V is TRBV6-5 and J is TRBJ2-6, with unresolved D. With 5 bases removed from V and 0 bases from J, the gap between germline ends came to 2 bases. The length of the CDR3 is 13 residues. The V gene's germline CDR1 is MNHEY and CDR2 SVGAGI. This CDR3 is CASSVSGANVLTF. The CDR3 DNA reads TGTGCCAGCAGTGTCTCTGGGGCCAACGTCCTGACTTTC.

The chain recombines TRBV7-2 with TRBJ2-1; 8 positions agree with TRBD2. J lost 7 bases, V lost 2 bases, and 7 bases had no gene match. CDR3 size: 15 residues. CDR1 and CDR2 from the germline V gene are SGHTA and FQGNSA. This chain's CDR3 is CASSLPSGSRNEQFF. CDR3 nucleotide sequence: TGTGCCAGCAGCTTACCCAGCGGGAGTAGGAATGAGCAGTTCTTC.

This clone was found a few times. The chain recombines TRBV28 with TRBJ2-3; TRBD1 or TRBD2 may be the D gene (6 bases each). This CDR3 contains 13 residues. Germline V gene sequence: CDR1 MDHEN, CDR2 SYDVKM. V was pared by 4 bases and J by 6 bases, with 11 bases between. The CDR3 reads CASSSGGRDTQYF. In DNA, the CDR3 is TGTGCCAGCAGTTCCGGGGGCAGGGATACGCAGTATTTT.

This clone was observed a handful of times. The rearrangement uses TRBV4-1 and TRBJ2-1; D unclear. Per germline, CDR1 MGHRA and CDR2 YSYEKL. Trimming removed 4 bases from V and 1 base from J, with 5 bases in between. CDR3 length: 13 residues. CDR3 in amino acids: CASSLESYNEQFF. CDR3 in DNA: TGCGCCAGCAGCCTAGAGTCCTACAATGAGCAGTTCTTC.

The chain combines TRBV7-8 with TRBJ2-7, with TRBD1 as a possible D gene (6 bases). The CDR3 sequence is 13 residues long. V lost 3 bases and J lost 2, with 8 bases in between. Germline V gene data show CDR1 as SGHVS and CDR2 as FQNEAQ. CDR3 residues: CASSFGQTYEQYF. CDR3 in DNA: TGTGCCAGCAGCTTCGGACAGACCTACGAGCAGTACTTC.

This rearrangement joins TRBV5-1 to TRBJ1-1; D is ambiguous. Germline V gene sequence: CDR1 SGHRS, CDR2 YFSETQ. CDR3 size: 15 residues. Trimming shortened V by 5 bases and J by 1 base, and 15 bases separated the two germline ends. The CDR3 here is CASRQTGSPNTEAFF. In DNA form, the CDR3 reads TGCGCCAGCAGACAAACGGGGTCTCCGAACACTGAAGCTTTCTTT.

The rearrangement joins TRBV2 to TRBJ1-1; 7 bases map to TRBD1. The CDR3 totals 12 residues. V shed 8 bases, J shed 4 bases, and the junction held 4 bases outside the gene matches. Looked up from germline, CDR1 is SNHLY and CDR2 is FYNNEI. The DNA of the CDR3 is TGTGCCAGCGACAGGGTGGGCACTGAAGCTTTCTTT. It encodes CASDRVGTEAFF.

The rearrangement uses TRBV9 and TRBJ2-3; possible D gene TRBD2, 5 bases. There are 14 residues in the CDR3. The V end lost 0 bases, the J end lost 2 bases, and 7 bases lay between the germline ends. Germline V lookup: CDR1 SGDLS, CDR2 YYNGEE. DNA for the CDR3: TGTGCCAGCAGCGTAGGGGAGTTCACAGATACGCAGTATTTT. It specifies CASSVGEFTDTQYF. The full variable domain, in which reference TRBV9 and TRBJ2-3 provide the parts outside the CDR3, is DSGVTQTPKHLITATGQRVTLRCSPRSGDLSVYWYQQSLDQGLQFLIQYYNGEERAKGNILERFSAQQFPDLHSELNLSSLELGDSALYFCASSVGEFTDTQYFGPGTRLTVL.

The chain uses TRBV6-6 and TRBJ2-7; D is unresolved. The V and J ends lost 4 bases and 4 bases respectively, with 11 bases between them. Germline-derived CDR1 and CDR2 are MNHNY and SVGAGI (reference sequence). This CDR3 spans 13 amino acids. The DNA for the CDR3 is TGTGCCAGCAGTTTCATCGACACGTACGAGCAGTACTTC. Amino acids: CASSFIDTYEQYF.

The V call is TRBV27, the J call TRBJ1-6; D is uncertain. The CDR3 contains 14 residues. The germline V and J ends were trimmed by 2 bases and 7 bases, with 9 bases remaining between them. Germline V CDR1 and CDR2: MNHEY, SMNVEV (reference sequence). The CDR3 reads CASSLKSNNSPLHF. The CDR3 nucleotides read TGTGCCAGCAGTTTAAAGAGTAACAATTCACCCCTCCACTTT.

V usage is TRBV2 and J usage is TRBJ1-1; 9 bases are shared with TRBD1. Germline V lookup: CDR1 SNHLY, CDR2 FYNNEI. J was trimmed by 11 bases and V by 5 bases; bases with no gene match: 12. The CDR3 totals 14 residues. CDR3 sequence (DNA): TGTGCCAGCAGTTCCGGGACAGGGACGTTGGGGGCTTTCTTT. Translating it yields CASSSGTGTLGAFF.

The rearrangement links TRBV4-2 to TRBJ2-2; D is unclear. Germline CDR1 LGHNA, CDR2 YNFKEQ. Trimming took off 0 bases at V and 6 bases at J, with 8 bases between the two ends. CDR3 size: 14 residues. In DNA, the CDR3 is TGTGCCAGCAGCCAAGAATGGCCAGCCGGGGAGCTGTTTTTT. Translating it yields CASSQEWPAGELFF.

This clone is classed as hyperexpanded. The chain recombines TRBV6-1 with TRBJ2-1, with 7 bases aligning to TRBD2. Germline lookup yields CDR1 MNHNS and CDR2 SASEGT. V lost 1 base and J lost 7; bases outside the gene matches: 7. The CDR3 is 15 amino acids. CDR3 coding DNA: TGTGCCAGCAGTGAAGTAAGCGGGACGCGAAATGAGCAGTTCTTC. Translation: CASSEVSGTRNEQFF.

The chain links TRBV15 to TRBJ2-1, with D maybe TRBD2 (6 bases). V dropped 0 bases and J dropped 5 bases, with 14 bases sitting between them. Germline V gene sequence: CDR1 LNHNV, CDR2 YYDKDF (reference sequence). This CDR3 region has 16 residues. CDR3 sequence reads: CATSRDYGGSHNEQFF. CDR3 nucleotide sequence: TGTGCCACCAGCAGAGATTATGGAGGGAGCCACAATGAGCAGTTCTTC.

The rearrangement uses TRBV30 and TRBJ2-6, with D unclear. V was trimmed by 6 bases and J by 3 bases, leaving 9 bases between them. This CDR3 comprises 13 residues. CDR1 and CDR2 from the germline V gene are GTSNPN and SVGIG (reference sequence). In DNA form, the CDR3 reads TGTGCCTGTTGGCGGCGTGGGGCCAACGTCCTGACTTTC. This gives the protein CACWRRGANVLTF.

The rearrangement joins TRBV11-2 to TRBJ2-5; D remains ambiguous. Germline CDR1 is SGHAT and CDR2 is FQNNGV. CDR3 length: 12 amino acids. Trimming cost V 1 base and J 5 bases, with 5 bases left between them. The CDR3 spells CASSLVWETQYF. The CDR3 nucleotides read TGTGCCAGCAGCTTAGTTTGGGAGACCCAGTACTTC.